This T cell receptor beta chain was found in a study of cytomegalovirus exposure and HLA in healthy donors. Study results and caveats: The study designated fewer than 200 TCR beta chains cytomegalovirus-associated.

The CDR3 has 14 amino acids. The V end was cut by 1 base, the J end by 1 base, with 7 bases between. Germline V gene lookup returns CDR1 SGHKS and CDR2 YYEKEE (reference sequence). In the case of this clone: Antigen specificity is unknown.

Data came from immunoSEQ multiplex PCR; TCRdb stores just in-frame clones and leaves some out. The data contain about 110,000 clones, approximately 94% of them singletons. This chain connects TRBV5-5 to TRBJ2-3, with a tentative D call TRBD1 (5 bases). Sequencing was performed on PBMCs. This clonotype was sampled from a woman younger than 35 in good health and CMV-seronegative. DNA for the CDR3: TGTGCCAGCAGCTTGCAGGGTGGCACAGATACGCAGTATTTT. It yields the protein CASSLQGGTDTQYF.